This entry lists 30 T cell receptor beta chains sequenced from one sample in a study of blood T cell repertoires in COVID-19. TCRdb's table, derived via immunoSEQ multiplex PCR, lists solely in-frame clones and lacks some. The sample lists over 20,000 clones; less than 95% were seen once. The specimen was peripheral blood. These receptor sequences come from a man between 65 and 85 years old with acute or convalescent COVID-19.

This rearrangement joins TRBV28 to TRBJ2-3; possible D gene TRBD2, 6 bases. Per germline, CDR1 MDHEN and CDR2 SYDVKM. The CDR3 contains 15 residues. V was trimmed by 3 bases and J by 3 bases, leaving 13 bases between them. The CDR3, as DNA: TGTGCCAGCAGTTTGCAGGCGGGGAGGACAGATACGCAGTATTTT. Amino acid sequence: CASSLQAGRTDTQYF.

The genes are TRBV19 and TRBJ2-7, with 10 bases aligning to TRBD2. Germline CDR1 is LNHDA and CDR2 is SQIVND (reference sequence). The CDR3 is 15 residues long. V dropped 4 bases and J dropped 5; count of bases not matched to a gene: 8. CDR3 bases: TGTGCCAGTAGTACCGGGACTAGCGATGTCCACGAGCAGTACTTC. Translated, it gives CASSTGTSDVHEQYF.

The chain joins TRBV2 to TRBJ1-2, with 7 bases matching TRBD1. The V and J ends lost 6 bases and 2 bases, in that order; junction bases with no gene match: 3. Germline CDR1 and CDR2: SNHLY and FYNNEI. There are 13 residues in the CDR3. In DNA, the CDR3 is TGTGCCAGCAGCGGGGACAGAAACTATGGCTACACCTTC. This gives the protein CASSGDRNYGYTF. Variable domain in full (rest from reference TRBV2 and TRBJ1-2): EPEVTQTPSHQVTQMGQEVILRCVPISNHLYFYWYRQILGQKVEFLVSFYNNEISEKSEIFDDQFSVERPDGSNFTLKIRSTKLEDSAMYFCASSGDRNYGYTFGSGTRLTVV.

This chain connects TRBV6-2 or TRBV6-3 to TRBJ1-5; 7 positions agree with TRBD1. The trim removed 4 bases at V and 6 bases at J, leaving 6 bases unmatched. Per the germline V gene, CDR1 is MNHEY and CDR2 is SVGEGT. The length of the CDR3 is 14 residues. As DNA, the CDR3 is TGTGCCAGCAGTTCCGGACAGGAGGGTCAGCCCCAGCATTTT. It yields the protein CASSSGQEGQPQHF.

The rearrangement joins TRBV6-2 or TRBV6-3 to TRBJ1-1; 8 nucleotides align to TRBD1. V shed 2 bases, J shed 0 bases, and the junction held 11 bases outside the gene matches. The CDR3 loop spans 18 amino acids. CDR1 and CDR2 (germline): MNHEY, SVGEGT. The CDR3 protein is CASSYPTNRGGLNTEAFF. In DNA form, the CDR3 reads TGTGCCAGCAGTTACCCCACGAACAGGGGGGGTTTGAACACTGAAGCTTTCTTT.

The chain carries TRBV7-6 and TRBJ2-5; weak D call: TRBD2 (7 bases). Germline CDR1 reads SGHVS; CDR2 reads FNYEAQ. Trimming took 8 bases from V and 5 from J, leaving 21 bases between them. The CDR3 is 15 amino acids. CDR3 coding DNA: TGTGCCAGCTCTCATCTGAAGGGGGGGTCGGAGACCCAGTACTTC. Amino acids: CASSHLKGGSETQYF.

V gene TRBV10-3 combines with J gene TRBJ2-2, with TRBD1 identical over 8 bases. This CDR3 comprises 14 residues. V shed 6 bases and J 7 bases; nucleotides not matched to a gene: 7. In germline, CDR1 is ENHRY, CDR2 SYGVKD. CDR3 in amino acids: CAISTTGADGELFF. CDR3 in DNA: TGTGCCATCAGCACGACAGGGGCGGACGGGGAGCTGTTTTTT.

This clone was seen a handful of times. This chain links TRBV6-6 with TRBJ1-2, with 9 bases identical to TRBD1. The CDR3 contains 14 residues. Per germline, CDR1 MNHNY and CDR2 SVGAGI (reference sequence). Losses at the gene ends were 6 bases for V and 7 bases for J; bases not matched to a gene: 9. The CDR3 bases are TGTGCCAGCAGGAGTTCCGGGACAGGGTCTGGCTACACCTTC. Translated, it gives CASRSSGTGSGYTF.

This chain uses TRBV18 with TRBJ2-1, with a tentative D call TRBD1 (6 bases). Trimming shortened V by 6 bases and J by 6 bases, and 21 bases separated the two germline ends. CDR1 KGHSH and CDR2 LQKENI come from the germline V gene. This CDR3 spans 16 amino acids. CDR3 in DNA: TGTGCCAGCTCGGCCCCGGGGACATCGAAGGTCAATGAGCAGTTCTTC. This gives the protein CASSAPGTSKVNEQFF.

The chain carries TRBV12-3 or TRBV12-4 and TRBJ1-2; D call uncertain. The CDR3 is 13 residues long. Trimming left V 5 bases short and J 8 bases short, with 15 bases between. In nucleotides, the CDR3 is TGTGCCAGCAGTGTATCAGGAGGATACGGCTACACCTTC. Residues: CASSVSGGYGYTF.

This clone showed up just once. The CDR3 DNA follows: TGTGCCAGCAGTTTCCTGGTGAGTTTTAGCAATCAGCCCCAGCATTTT. Protein: CASSFLVSFSNQPQHF. The genes are TRBV28 and TRBJ1-5; D remains unclear. Germline loops: CDR1 MDHEN, CDR2 SYDVKM. The CDR3 has 16 amino acids. V shed 3 bases and J shed 0 bases, with 12 bases lying between them.

The CDR3 spells CASSFGSTGELFF. The CDR3 region has the DNA TGTGCCAGCAGTTTTGGGAGCACCGGGGAGCTGTTTTTT. V is TRBV28 and J is TRBJ2-2; tentative D call: TRBD2 (5 bases). Trimming left V 3 bases short and J 4 bases short, with 6 bases between. This CDR3 comprises 13 residues. Germline V CDR1 and CDR2: MDHEN, SYDVKM.

In its sample, this clone was seen once. The V call is TRBV6-5, the J call TRBJ1-6, with 9 bases lining up with TRBD1. The CDR3 is 14 residues long. CDR1 and CDR2 (germline): MNHEY, SVGAGI. Unmatched junction bases numbered 6, after V lost 6 bases and J lost 9 bases. CDR3 sequence (DNA): TGTGCCAGCAGACCCGGGACAGGGAGTTCACCCCTCCACTTT. Translation gives CASRPGTGSSPLHF.

The J gene is TRBJ2-2, the V gene TRBV2, with 11 bases aligning to TRBD1. The length of the CDR3 is 17 residues. In germline, CDR1 is SNHLY, CDR2 FYNNEI. V dropped 7 bases and J dropped 3; count of bases not matched to a gene: 10. The CDR3 nucleotides read TGTGCCAGCACCCTAGGGACAGGGGGATCGTACACCGGGGAGCTGTTTTTT. As protein: CASTLGTGGSYTGELFF.

The chain uses TRBV27 and TRBJ2-6, with a weak D call TRBD1 (6 bases). The V end was cut by 4 bases, the J end by 2 bases, with 9 bases between. Germline V gene sequence: CDR1 MNHEY, CDR2 SMNVEV (reference sequence). This CDR3 region has 15 residues. This CDR3 is CASSSQGAGANVLTF. CDR3 nucleotides: TGTGCCAGCAGTTCACAGGGTGCTGGGGCCAACGTCCTGACTTTC. Variable domain in full (rest from reference TRBV27 and TRBJ2-6): EAQVTQNPRYLITVTGKKLTVTCSQNMNHEYMSWYRQDPGLGLRQIYYSMNVEVTDKGDVPEGYKVSRKEKRNFPLILESPSPNQTSLYFCASSSQGAGANVLTFGAGSRLTVL.

This chain uses TRBV2 with TRBJ2-2; D gene unclear. The CDR3 has 12 residues. Deletions cut 4 bases from V and 7 bases from J, with 7 bases between. CDR1 SNHLY and CDR2 FYNNEI come from the germline V gene. CDR3 residues: CASSGPRGELFF. The CDR3 DNA is TGTGCCAGCAGTGGGCCCCGCGGGGAGCTGTTTTTT.

This chain uses TRBV10-3 with TRBJ2-2; 7 nucleotides agree with TRBD1. This CDR3 has 17 amino acids. In germline, CDR1 is ENHRY, CDR2 SYGVKD. J was trimmed by 2 bases and V by 0 bases; bases with no gene match: 6. The CDR3, as DNA: TGTGCCATCAGTGAGTCAGTAGGGGGCCTTAACACCGGGGAGCTGTTTTTT. Amino acids: CAISESVGGLNTGELFF.

In this sample, this clone turned up once. The chain is built from TRBV30 and TRBJ1-2; D gene uncertain. V lost 2 bases, J lost 5 bases, and 9 bases lay in between. The CDR3 has 12 amino acids. CDR1 and CDR2 (germline): GTSNPN, SVGIG (reference sequence). In DNA, the CDR3 is TGTGCCTGGAGTCATGGAGAATATGGCTACACCTTC. Protein sequence: CAWSHGEYGYTF.

J is TRBJ1-1 and V is TRBV10-3, with D perhaps matching TRBD1 (5 bases). Germline CDR1 reads ENHRY; CDR2 reads SYGVKD. The CDR3 consists of 17 residues. Trimming took 0 bases from V and 4 from J, leaving 18 bases between them. The CDR3 sequence is CAISESGRTGRGTEAFF. The CDR3 bases are TGTGCCATCAGTGAGTCGGGGCGAACGGGTAGGGGCACTGAAGCTTTCTTT.

In nucleotides, the CDR3 is TGTGCCAGCATGGGCAGCCATCTCCCCTACGAGCAGTACTTC. This codes for CASMGSHLPYEQYF. V is TRBV27 and J is TRBJ2-7; D gene uncertain. Germline assignment: CDR1 MNHEY and CDR2 SMNVEV (reference sequence). V was shortened by 7 bases and J by 2 bases, with 15 bases between the two germline ends. This CDR3 comprises 14 residues.

V usage is TRBV5-6 and J usage is TRBJ2-2; no clear D. Germline V gene data show CDR1 as SGHDT and CDR2 as YYEEEE. V was pared by 0 bases and J by 5 bases, with 5 bases between. CDR3 size: 13 residues. CDR3 protein: CASSLAGTGELFF. As DNA, the CDR3 is TGTGCCAGCAGCTTGGCCGGGACCGGGGAGCTGTTTTTT.

The gene calls are TRBV25-1 and TRBJ2-3, with a tentative D call TRBD2 (6 bases). Between the trimmed V and J ends, which lost 7 bases and 3 bases, there was a span of 11 bases. CDR1 and CDR2 (germline): MGHDK, SYGVNS. The CDR3 has 13 residues. The CDR3 coding sequence is TGTGCCAGCACCCGACTAGGAACAGATACGCAGTATTTT. It translates to CASTRLGTDTQYF.

V gene TRBV11-3 combines with J gene TRBJ1-1; the D gene is possibly TRBD1 (6 bases). The V and J ends lost 6 bases and 1 base respectively, with 15 bases between them. The germline V gene encodes CDR1 SGHNT and CDR2 YENEEA. The CDR3 is made up of 15 amino acids. The CDR3 sequence: CASSPTGNQNTEAFF. The CDR3 coding sequence is TGTGCCAGCAGTCCTACAGGGAACCAGAACACTGAAGCTTTCTTT. Based on the CDR3 plus reference TRBV11-3 and TRBJ1-1, the full variable domain is EAGVVQSPRYKIIEKKQPVAFWCNPISGHNTLYWYLQNLGQGPELLIRYENEEAVDDSQLPKDRFSAERLKGVDSTLKIQPAELGDSAVYLCASSPTGNQNTEAFFGQGTRLTVV.

The gene calls are TRBV15 and TRBJ1-6; 7 positions match TRBD1. The CDR3 consists of 14 residues. CDR1 is LNHNV, CDR2 YYDKDF, per germline (reference sequence). Trimming cost V 3 bases and J 7 bases; bases outside gene matches: 3. In DNA, the CDR3 is TGTGCCACCAGCAGGACAGGGTTCAATTCACCCCTCCACTTT. Protein sequence: CATSRTGFNSPLHF.

The rearrangement joins TRBV6-4 to TRBJ1-5, with D tentatively TRBD1 (6 bases). Germline CDR1 reads MRHNA; CDR2 reads SNTAGT. The V and J ends lost 2 bases and 0 bases respectively, with 14 bases between them. The CDR3 totals 17 residues. CDR3 in DNA: TGTGCCAGCAGTGACACCACAGGGACCTATAGCAATCAGCCCCAGCATTTT. Translated, it gives CASSDTTGTYSNQPQHF.

V and J are TRBV28 and TRBJ1-2; 12 bases align to TRBD1. Trimming removed 3 bases from V and 4 bases from J; junction bases left unmatched: 6. Germline V CDR1 and CDR2: MDHEN, SYDVKM. The CDR3 is 16 amino acids. The CDR3 DNA is TGTGCCAGCAGTTTGCCCGGGACAGGGGGCATCTATGGCTACACCTTC. Translating it yields CASSLPGTGGIYGYTF.

In nucleotides, the CDR3 is TGTGCCAGCTCACAAGAACAGGGGCCCAATGAGCAGTTCTTC. Protein product: CASSQEQGPNEQFF. This chain connects TRBV18 to TRBJ2-1; 7 positions agree with TRBD1. Trimming removed 4 bases from V and 6 bases from J; junction bases left unmatched: 6. Germline values: CDR1 KGHSH, CDR2 LQKENI. CDR3 size: 14 residues.

This clone was seen a single time. The chain joins TRBV2 to TRBJ2-2; TRBD2 matches 10 bases. Germline values: CDR1 SNHLY, CDR2 FYNNEI. The J segment lost 4 bases and the V segment lost 8 bases, leaving 4 bases of the junction unmatched. The CDR3 has 14 amino acids. For the CDR3, the DNA is TGTGCCAGCGGACTAGCGGAGATCACCGGGGAGCTGTTTTTT. This codes for CASGLAEITGELFF.

The rearrangement links TRBV9 to TRBJ2-7; D is uncertain. The V and J ends lost 0 bases and 7 bases respectively, with 14 bases between them. There are 14 residues in the CDR3. Germline-derived CDR1 and CDR2 are SGDLS and YYNGEE. The CDR3, as DNA: TGTGCCAGCAGCGTAGCTCCCCTAGTCGGGGAGCAGTACTTC. Its protein is CASSVAPLVGEQYF.

The chain combines TRBV24-1 with TRBJ2-1; 8 bases fit TRBD1. The CDR3 is made up of 15 amino acids. Germline V gene data show CDR1 as KGHDR and CDR2 as SFDVKD. The V and J ends lost 3 bases and 6 bases, in that order; junction bases with no gene match: 6. The CDR3 coding sequence is TGTGCCACCAGTGATCCCCGACAGGGGCGCAATGAGCAGTTCTTC. Translating it yields CATSDPRQGRNEQFF.